This T cell receptor beta chain was obtained from a study of cytomegalovirus exposure and HLA in healthy donors. The CDR3 totals 15 residues. The junction had 5 bases not matched to a gene; V was cut back by 5 bases and J by 2 bases. Germline CDR1 MNHNS, CDR2 SASEGT. The PCR employed 60 Vbeta primers together with 13 Jbeta primers. TCRdb's table, derived via immunoSEQ multiplex PCR, lists solely in-frame clones and lacks some. The profile covers 120,000 or so clones, with roughly four fifths appearing a single time and more than 1.5% taken by the ten largest. The clonotype was recovered from a young man in good health and CMV-seronegative. Sample: PBMCs. The rearrangement links TRBV6-1 to TRBJ1-2; 10 nucleotides line up with TRBD1. The CDR3 nucleotides are TGTGCCAGCAGTTCCCGGACAGGGGGGAACTATGGCTACACCTTC. Protein product: CASSSRTGGNYGYTF.